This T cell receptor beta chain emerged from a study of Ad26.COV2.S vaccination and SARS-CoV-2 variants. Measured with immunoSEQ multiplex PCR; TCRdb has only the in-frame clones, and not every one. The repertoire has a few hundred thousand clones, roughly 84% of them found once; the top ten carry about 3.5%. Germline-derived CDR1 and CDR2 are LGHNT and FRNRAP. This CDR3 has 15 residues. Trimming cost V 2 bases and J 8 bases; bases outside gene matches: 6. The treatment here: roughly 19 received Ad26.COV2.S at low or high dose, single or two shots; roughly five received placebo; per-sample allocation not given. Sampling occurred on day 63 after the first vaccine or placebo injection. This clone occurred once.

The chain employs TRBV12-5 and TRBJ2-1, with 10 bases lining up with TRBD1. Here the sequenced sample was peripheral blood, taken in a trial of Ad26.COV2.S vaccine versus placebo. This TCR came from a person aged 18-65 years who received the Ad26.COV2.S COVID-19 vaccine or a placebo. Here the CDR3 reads CASGLPSGQGYEQFF. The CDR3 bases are TGTGCTAGTGGTTTGCCCTCGGGACAGGGGTATGAGCAGTTCTTC.